This T cell receptor beta chain was found in a study of T-cell memory formation after mild COVID-19. CDR1 is DFQATT and CDR2 is SNEGSKA in the germline V gene (reference sequence). The J segment lost 5 bases and the V segment lost 5 bases, leaving 1 base of the junction unmatched. The CDR3 extends over 13 amino acids. TCRdb re-analysed the 5' RACE reads in MiXCR, keeping a single row per CDR3 protein. The sample yields about 250,000 distinct CDR3 sequences, less than 20% seen once. This clonotype was recorded many times. What it binds is unknown. Study findings and constraints: Most CD4+ clones that shrank were in CM and EM, while CD8+ ones turned up in EMRA. Some clones that responded were present in memory (sampled pre-infection), which suggests cross-reactive memory joined. Whether day 37 second-wave clones are SARS-CoV-2-specific was not confirmed.

The receptor's source is an adult woman who had mild COVID-19 (a few samples of this study predate the infection). Cell type and time point are not known. The V gene is TRBV20-1, the J gene TRBJ2-7; 15 nucleotides match TRBD2. Material for sequencing was PBMCs or a T cell subset sorted from them (not recorded which). The CDR3 sequence is CSAGTSGRHEQYF. CDR3 nucleotides: TGCAGTGCTGGGACTAGCGGGAGGCACGAGCAGTACTTC.